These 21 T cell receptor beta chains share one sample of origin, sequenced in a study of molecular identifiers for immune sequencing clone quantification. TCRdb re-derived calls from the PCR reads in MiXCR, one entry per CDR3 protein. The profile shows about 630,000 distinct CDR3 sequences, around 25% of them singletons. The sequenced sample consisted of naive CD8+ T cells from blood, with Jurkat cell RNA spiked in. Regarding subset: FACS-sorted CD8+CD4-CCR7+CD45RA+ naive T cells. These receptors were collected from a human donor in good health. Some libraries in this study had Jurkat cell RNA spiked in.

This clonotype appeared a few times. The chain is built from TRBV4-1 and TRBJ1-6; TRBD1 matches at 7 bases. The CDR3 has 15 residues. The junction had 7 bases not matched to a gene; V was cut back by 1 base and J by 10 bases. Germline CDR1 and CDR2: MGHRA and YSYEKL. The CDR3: CASSQGDSGRSPLHF. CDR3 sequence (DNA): TGCGCCAGCAGCCAAGGGGACAGTGGTAGATCACCCCTCCACTTT.

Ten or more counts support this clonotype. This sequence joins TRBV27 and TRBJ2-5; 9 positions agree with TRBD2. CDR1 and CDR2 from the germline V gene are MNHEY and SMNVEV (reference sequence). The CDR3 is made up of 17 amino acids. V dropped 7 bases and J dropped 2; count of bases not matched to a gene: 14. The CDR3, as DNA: TGTGCCAGCACTCCCGGTTCCCTAGCGGGGCCACAAGAGACCCAGTACTTC. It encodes CASTPGSLAGPQETQYF.

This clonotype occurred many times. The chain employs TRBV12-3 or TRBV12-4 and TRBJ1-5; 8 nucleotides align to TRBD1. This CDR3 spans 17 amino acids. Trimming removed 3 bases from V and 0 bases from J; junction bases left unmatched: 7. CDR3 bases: TGTGCCAGCAGTTTGGGGGGACAGGATTATAGCAATCAGCCCCAGCATTTT. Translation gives CASSLGGQDYSNQPQHF.

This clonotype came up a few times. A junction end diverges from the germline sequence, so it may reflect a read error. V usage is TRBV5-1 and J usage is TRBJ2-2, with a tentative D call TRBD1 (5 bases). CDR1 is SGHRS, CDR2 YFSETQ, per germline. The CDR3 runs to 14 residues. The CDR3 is CAGSPSGLAGELFF. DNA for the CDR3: TGCGCCGGCAGCCCATCAGGGTTGGCCGGGGAGCTGTTTTTT.

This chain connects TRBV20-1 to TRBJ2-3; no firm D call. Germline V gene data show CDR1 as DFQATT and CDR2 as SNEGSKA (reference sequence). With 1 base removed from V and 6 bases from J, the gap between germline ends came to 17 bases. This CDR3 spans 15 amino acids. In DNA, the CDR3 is TGCAGTGCTAGAGTGGACCGGCCCGTTTGGGATACGCAGTATTTT. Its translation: CSARVDRPVWDTQYF.

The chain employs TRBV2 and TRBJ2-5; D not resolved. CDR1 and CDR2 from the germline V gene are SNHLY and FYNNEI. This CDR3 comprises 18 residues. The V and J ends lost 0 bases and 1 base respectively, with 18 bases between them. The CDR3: CASSEATPDRRIQETQYF. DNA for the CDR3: TGTGCCAGCAGTGAAGCCACACCTGATCGGCGGATCCAAGAGACCCAGTACTTC.

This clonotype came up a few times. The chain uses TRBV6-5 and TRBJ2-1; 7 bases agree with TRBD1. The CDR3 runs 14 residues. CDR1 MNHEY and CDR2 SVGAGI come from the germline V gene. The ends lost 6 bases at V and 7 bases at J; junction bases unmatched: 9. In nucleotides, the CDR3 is TGTGCCAGCAGCCTACAGGGGATGTCAAATGAGCAGTTCTTC. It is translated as CASSLQGMSNEQFF.

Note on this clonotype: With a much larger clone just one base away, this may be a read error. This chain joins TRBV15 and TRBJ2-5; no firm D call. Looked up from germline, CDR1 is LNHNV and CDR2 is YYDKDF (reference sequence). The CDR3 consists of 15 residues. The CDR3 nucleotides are TGTGCCACCGGCAGAGTTTGGCACCTACAAGAGACCCAGTACTTC. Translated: CATGRVWHLQETQYF.

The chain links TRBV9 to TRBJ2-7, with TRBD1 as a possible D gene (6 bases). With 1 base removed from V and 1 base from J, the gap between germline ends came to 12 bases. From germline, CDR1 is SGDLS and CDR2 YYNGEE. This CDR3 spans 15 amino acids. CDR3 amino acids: CASSVTGQTSYEQYF. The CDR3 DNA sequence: TGTGCCAGCAGCGTAACGGGACAAACGTCCTACGAGCAGTACTTC.

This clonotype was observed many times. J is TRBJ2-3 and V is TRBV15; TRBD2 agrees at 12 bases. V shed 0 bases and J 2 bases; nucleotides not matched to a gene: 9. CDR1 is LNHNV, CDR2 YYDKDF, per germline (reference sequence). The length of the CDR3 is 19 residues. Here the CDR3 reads CATSRDIRLAGADTDTQYF. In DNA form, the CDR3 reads TGTGCCACCAGCAGAGATATCCGACTAGCGGGAGCGGACACAGATACGCAGTATTTT.

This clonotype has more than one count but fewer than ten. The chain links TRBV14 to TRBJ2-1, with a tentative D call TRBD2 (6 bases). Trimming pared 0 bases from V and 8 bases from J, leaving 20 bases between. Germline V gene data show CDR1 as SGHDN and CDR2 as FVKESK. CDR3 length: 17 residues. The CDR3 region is CASSQDRRGILLDEQFF. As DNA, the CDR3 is TGTGCCAGCAGCCAAGATCGTCGGGGGATCCTCTTGGATGAGCAGTTCTTC.

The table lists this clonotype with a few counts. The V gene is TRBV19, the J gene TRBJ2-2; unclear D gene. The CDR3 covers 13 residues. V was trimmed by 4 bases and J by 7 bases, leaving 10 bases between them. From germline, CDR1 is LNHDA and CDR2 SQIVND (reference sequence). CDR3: CASSSRVGGELFF. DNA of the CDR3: TGTGCCAGTAGTAGTAGGGTTGGCGGGGAGCTGTTTTTT. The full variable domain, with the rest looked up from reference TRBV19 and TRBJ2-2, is DGGITQSPKYLFRKEGQNVTLSCEQNLNHDAMYWYRQDPGQGLRLIYYSQIVNDFQKGDIAEGYSVSREKKESFPLTVTSAQKNPTAFYLCASSSRVGGELFFGEGSRLTVL.

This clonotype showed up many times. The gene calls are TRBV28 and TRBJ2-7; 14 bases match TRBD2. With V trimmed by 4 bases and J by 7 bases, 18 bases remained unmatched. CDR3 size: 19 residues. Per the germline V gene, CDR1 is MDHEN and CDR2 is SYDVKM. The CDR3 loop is CASSSTPGTSGSPYREQYF. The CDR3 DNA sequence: TGTGCCAGCAGTTCTACACCCGGGACTAGCGGGAGCCCCTATCGAGAGCAGTACTTC.

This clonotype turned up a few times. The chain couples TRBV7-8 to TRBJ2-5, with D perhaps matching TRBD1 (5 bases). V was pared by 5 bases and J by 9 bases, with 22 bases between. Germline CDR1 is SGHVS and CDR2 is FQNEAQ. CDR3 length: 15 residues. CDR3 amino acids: CASSPPQVQVGAQYF. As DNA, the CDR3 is TGTGCCAGCAGCCCCCCACAGGTCCAAGTAGGGGCCCAGTACTTC.

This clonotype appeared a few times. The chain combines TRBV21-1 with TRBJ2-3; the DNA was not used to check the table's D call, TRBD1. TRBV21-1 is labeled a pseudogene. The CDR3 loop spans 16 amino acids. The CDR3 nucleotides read TGTGCCAGTAGGGAGCCCGGGCCCCATGGCACAGATACGCAGTATTTT. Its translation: CASREPGPHGTDTQYF.

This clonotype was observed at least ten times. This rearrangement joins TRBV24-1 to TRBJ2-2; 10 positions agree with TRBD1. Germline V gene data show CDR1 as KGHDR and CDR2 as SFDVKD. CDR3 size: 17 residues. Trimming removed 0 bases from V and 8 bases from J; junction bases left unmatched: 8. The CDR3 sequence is CATSDLPRQGARGELFF. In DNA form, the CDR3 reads TGTGCCACCAGTGATTTGCCCCGACAGGGGGCGCGAGGGGAGCTGTTTTTT.

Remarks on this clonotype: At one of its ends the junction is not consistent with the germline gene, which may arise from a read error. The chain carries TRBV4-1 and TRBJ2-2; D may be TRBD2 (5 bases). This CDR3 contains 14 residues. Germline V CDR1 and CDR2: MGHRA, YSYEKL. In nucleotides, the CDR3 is TGCGCCAGCAGCCCCCGTGAGGTGACCGGGGAGCTGTCTTTT. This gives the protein CASSPREVTGELSF.

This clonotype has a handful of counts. CDR3 region: CASSPGTGMTDTQYF. The CDR3 DNA follows: TGTGCCAGCAGTCCCGGGACAGGGATGACAGATACGCAGTATTTT. The chain is built from TRBV12-3 or TRBV12-4 and TRBJ2-3; TRBD1 matches 9 bases. The CDR3 spans 15 residues. The V gene end was trimmed by 5 bases and the J gene end by 3 bases; junction bases not matched to a gene: 6.

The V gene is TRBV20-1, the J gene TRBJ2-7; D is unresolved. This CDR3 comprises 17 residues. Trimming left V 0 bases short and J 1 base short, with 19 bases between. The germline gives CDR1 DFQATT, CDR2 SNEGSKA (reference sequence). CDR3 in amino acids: CSARDSFELASSYEQYF. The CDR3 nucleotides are TGCAGTGCTAGAGATAGCTTTGAACTTGCTTCATCCTACGAGCAGTACTTC.

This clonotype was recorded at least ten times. The CDR3 here is CASSTDRPEAFF. The CDR3 DNA reads TGTGCCAGCAGTACCGACAGGCCCGAAGCTTTCTTT. The J gene is TRBJ1-1, the V gene TRBV12-3 or TRBV12-4; the D gene is possibly TRBD1 (6 bases). The CDR3 covers 12 residues. V was clipped by 5 bases and J by 8 bases, with 12 bases between them.

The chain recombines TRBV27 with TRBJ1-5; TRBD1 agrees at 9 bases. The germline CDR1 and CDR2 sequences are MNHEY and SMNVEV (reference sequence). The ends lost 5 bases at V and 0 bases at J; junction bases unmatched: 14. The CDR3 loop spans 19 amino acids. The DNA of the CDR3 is TGTGCCAGCAGTCCCCCCACAGGGGGCTCTACTTATAGCAATCAGCCCCAGCATTTT. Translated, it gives CASSPPTGGSTYSNQPQHF.